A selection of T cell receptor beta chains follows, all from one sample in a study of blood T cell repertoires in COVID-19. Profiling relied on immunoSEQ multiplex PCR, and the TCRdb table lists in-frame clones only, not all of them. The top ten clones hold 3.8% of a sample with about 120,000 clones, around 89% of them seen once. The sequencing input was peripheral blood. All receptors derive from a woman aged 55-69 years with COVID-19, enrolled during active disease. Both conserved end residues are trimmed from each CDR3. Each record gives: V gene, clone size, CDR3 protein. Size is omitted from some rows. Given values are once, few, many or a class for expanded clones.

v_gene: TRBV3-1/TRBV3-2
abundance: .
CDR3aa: ASSDRGLSDEQY

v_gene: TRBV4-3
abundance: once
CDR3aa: ASSAQTGSGANVLT

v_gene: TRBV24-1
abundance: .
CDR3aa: ATSDSAGTINEQF

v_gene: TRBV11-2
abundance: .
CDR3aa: ASSLVQRGALRGEQF

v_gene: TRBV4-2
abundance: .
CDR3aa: ASSQRDRVSNTGELF

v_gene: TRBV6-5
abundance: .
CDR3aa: ASSYASRGSPLH

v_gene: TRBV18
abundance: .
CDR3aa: ASRLPEQGSYTEAF

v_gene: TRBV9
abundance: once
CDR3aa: ASSATATQETQY

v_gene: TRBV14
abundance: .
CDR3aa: ASSQVGRPNYGYT

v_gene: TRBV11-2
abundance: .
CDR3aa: ASSLVPPTGAGYT

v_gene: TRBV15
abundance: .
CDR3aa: ATSRGQVATNEKLF

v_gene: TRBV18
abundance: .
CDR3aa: ASSPARGLNSPLH

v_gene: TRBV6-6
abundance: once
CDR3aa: ASSPSGGVYNEQF

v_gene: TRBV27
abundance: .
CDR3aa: AIGQGAYEQY

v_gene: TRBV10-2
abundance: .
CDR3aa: ASNDRGSTGRDGYT

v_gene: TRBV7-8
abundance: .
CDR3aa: ASSSGGVREKLF

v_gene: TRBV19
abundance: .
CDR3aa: ASTLGSSYNEQF

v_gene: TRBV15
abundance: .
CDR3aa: ATSRGRGEQPQH

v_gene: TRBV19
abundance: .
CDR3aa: ASSIGGGLEQY

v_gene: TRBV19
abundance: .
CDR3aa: ASNQGGGTEAF